A selection of T cell receptor beta chains follows, all from one sample in a study of T cell repertoires in cytomegalovirus infection. No antigen has been identified for these receptors. TCRdb redid the calling of the reads with MiXCR, one entry per CDR3 protein. The repertoire holds hundreds of thousands of distinct CDR3 sequences, with around 30% as singletons. The specimen comprised cultured CD8+ T cells from PBMCs, sampled from culture after CMV antigen stimulation. The receptors were sampled from a human donor in good health (CMV status not recorded). Some clones in this sample may be carry-over from other donors' samples. The CDR3 runs from the conserved cysteine through the conserved F or W. D genes are given only for firm matches. Expanded clones are given a class, and other clones once, few, many or no size at all.

abundance	j_gene	v_gene	d_gene	CDR3nt	CDR3aa
few	TRBJ1-2	TRBV3-1	.	TGTGCCAGCAGCCAAGATTTCGGCGTTAACTATGGCTACACCTTC	CASSQDFGVNYGYTF
.	TRBJ2-2	TRBV7-6	TRBD2	TGTGTCAGCAGCCCACGGGGGGCCGGGGAGCTGTTTTTT	CVSSPRGAGELFF
few	TRBJ1-2	TRBV13	.	TGTGCCAGCAGCATGTTCGAGGGGGATGACTATGGCTACACCTTC	CASSMFEGDDYGYTF
.	TRBJ1-5	TRBV4-3	.	TGCGCCACCAGCCAAGTTTACGCGGGGAATCAGCCCCAGCATTTT	CATSQVYAGNQPQHF
few	TRBJ1-4	TRBV12-3/TRBV12-4	.	TGTGCCAGCAGTTTCTTAATCGAGGGGGACGGACTGTTTTTT	CASSFLIEGDGLFF
.	TRBJ1-5	TRBV20-1	.	TGCAGTGCTGCCCGGAGGGTGGGGATGCGCAATCAGCCCCAGCATTTT	CSAARRVGMRNQPQHF
.	TRBJ1-1	TRBV7-9	TRBD1	TGTGCCAGCAGCTTCCCCCGGGACAGCATGAACACTGAAGCTTTCTTT	CASSFPRDSMNTEAFF
.	TRBJ2-1	TRBV3-1	.	TGTGCCAGTAGAGGGACGGCGAACAATGAGCAGTTCTTC	CASRGTANNEQFF
.	TRBJ2-2	TRBV27	.	TGTGCCAGCAGTTTATCGTCAGGGGCGACCGGGGAGCTGTTTTTT	CASSLSSGATGELFF
few	TRBJ1-2	TRBV4-3	.	TGCGCCAGCAGCCAAGTGCAGGGGCGCGTCTACACCTTC	CASSQVQGRVYTF
.	TRBJ1-1	TRBV9	.	TGTGCCAGCAGCGTAGAGTTGAATGGGGATATTAGAAGGACTGAAGCTTTCTTT	CASSVELNGDIRRTEAFF
.	TRBJ2-3	TRBV19	.	TGTGCCAGTAGTATAGAAGGCACAAACACAGATACGCAGTATTTT	CASSIEGTNTDTQYF
once	TRBJ1-3	TRBV12-3/TRBV12-4	.	TGTGCCAGCAGTCCAAGACTGCAAACCATATATTTT	CASSPRLQTIYF
many	TRBJ2-1	TRBV7-8	.	TGTGCCAGCAGCCTCCGACCCTACAATGAGCAGTTCTTC	CASSLRPYNEQFF
few	TRBJ1-5	TRBV6-1	.	TGTGCCAGCAGTGAACCGGTATGGCCCCAGCATTTT	CASSEPVWPQHF
.	TRBJ1-2	TRBV27	.	TGTGCCAGCAGTTCCCCGGGCAACGGCTACACCTTC	CASSSPGNGYTF
.	TRBJ1-5	TRBV28	.	TGTGCCAGCAGACTTGAAGCGGCAGCCCTTTATAGCAATCAGCCCCAGCATTTT	CASRLEAAALYSNQPQHF
.	TRBJ2-3	TRBV7-6	.	TGTGCCAGCAGCTTAAAGGGGCACACAGATACGCAGTATTTT	CASSLKGHTDTQYF
.	TRBJ2-7	TRBV7-6	TRBD1	TGTGCCAGCAGCTTAGAGACCGGGACAGGCCCGGGGGAGCAGTACTTC	CASSLETGTGPGEQYF
few	TRBJ1-4	TRBV7-9	TRBD1	TGTGCCAGCAGCTTCACAGGGGGAGAAAAACTGTTTTTT	CASSFTGGEKLFF
.	TRBJ2-1	TRBV4-3	TRBD2	TGCGCCAGCAGCCCCCGAGTAGCGGGGGAAAATGAGCAGTTCTTC	CASSPRVAGENEQFF
few	TRBJ2-1	TRBV5-6	.	TGTGCCAGCAGCTTGGGCGGGTCGGGCGGTGAGCAGTTCTTC	CASSLGGSGGEQFF
many	TRBJ2-2	TRBV7-6	TRBD2	TGTGCCAGCAGCCCGGGGGGGCCCGGCACCGGGGAGCTGTTTTTT	CASSPGGPGTGELFF
few	TRBJ2-1	TRBV27	TRBD2	TGTGCCAGCAGTTTACCCTCCGGGGGATCAGCGGGGATAGGTGAGCAGTTCTTC	CASSLPSGGSAGIGEQFF
few	TRBJ1-2	TRBV15	.	TGTGCCACCAGTCCGAATCGACAGTCTTATGGCTACACCTTC	CATSPNRQSYGYTF
.	TRBJ1-2	TRBV5-1	TRBD1	TGCGCCAGCAGCTCAAACTTCGGGACAGACTATGGCTACACCTTC	CASSSNFGTDYGYTF
.	TRBJ1-3	TRBV14	.	TGTGCCAGCAGCTCTACCAATTCTGGAAACACCATATATTTT	CASSSTNSGNTIYF
.	TRBJ1-1	TRBV6-6	TRBD1	TGTGCCAGCAGTTACTCGATCTTGGGGACAGGGGCGCATGGAGCTTTCTTT	CASSYSILGTGAHGAFF
.	TRBJ1-5	TRBV27	.	TGTGCCTCCGGAGGGGCAAGCAATCAGCCCCAGCATTTT	CASGGASNQPQHF
.	TRBJ1-4	TRBV4-2	TRBD1	TGTGCCAGCAGCCAAGTGTGGACAGGGGCTGAAAAACTGTTTTTT	CASSQVWTGAEKLFF
few	TRBJ1-1	TRBV6-2/TRBV6-3	.	TGTGCCAGCAGTCAACTTGACAGAAACACTGAAGCTTTCTTT	CASSQLDRNTEAFF
.	TRBJ2-7	TRBV7-9	TRBD1	TGTGCCAGCAGCTTAGCCCGACAGGGGGCTCTGTACGAGCAGTACTTC	CASSLARQGALYEQYF
few	TRBJ1-5	TRBV27	TRBD1	TGTGCCAGCAGCCGGGGGACAGGGAACAACAATCAGCCCCAGCATTTT	CASSRGTGNNNQPQHF
few	TRBJ1-1	TRBV11-2	.	TGTGCCAGCAGCTTAGCCGGGACACTTACGAACACTGAAGCTTTCTTT	CASSLAGTLTNTEAFF
few	TRBJ2-1	TRBV7-9	.	TGTGCCAGCAGTCAAACGGGACCCCTTTATGAGCAGTTCTTC	CASSQTGPLYEQFF
few	TRBJ1-1	TRBV2	TRBD1	TGTGCCAGCAGTGAAGACGGGACAGGGGGTAATTCTGAAGCTTTCTTT	CASSEDGTGGNSEAFF
.	TRBJ2-1	TRBV10-3	TRBD2	TGTGCCATCAGCGCCGGACTAGCGGGGGGGCCTAATGAGCAGTTCTTC	CAISAGLAGGPNEQFF
few	TRBJ1-2	TRBV12-3/TRBV12-4	.	TGTGCCAGCAGTTCCCCGACCATGTTCTATGGCTACACCTTC	CASSSPTMFYGYTF
few	TRBJ1-1	TRBV27	.	TGTGCCAGCAGTTGGGGAGTTGGGGAACTAGCTTTCTTT	CASSWGVGELAFF
.	TRBJ2-1	TRBV5-6	TRBD2	TGTGCCAGCAGCCCTGCCGGGGGGTCGAGCCAGCAGTTCTTC	CASSPAGGSSQQFF
.	TRBJ2-7	TRBV7-9	TRBD2	TGTGCCAGCAGCCGGACTAGCGGGGCCTACGAGCAGTACTTC	CASSRTSGAYEQYF
many	TRBJ2-1	TRBV12-3/TRBV12-4	TRBD2	TGTGCCAGCAGGCTTGGGACTAGTTCAACACATCTCCCGCAGGAAAAGCAGTTCTTC	CASRLGTSSTHLPQEKQFF
.	TRBJ1-4	TRBV20-1	.	TGCAGTGCGAGAATAACCGGATGGGAAAAACTGTTTTTT	CSARITGWEKLFF
.	TRBJ2-6	TRBV18	.	TGTGCCAGCCCCCCGATTCGGGGGTCTGGGGCCAACGTCCTGACTTTC	CASPPIRGSGANVLTF
few	TRBJ2-5	TRBV6-5	TRBD2	TGTGCCAGCAGTTACTCAGGGGAGGGCCCACAGTACTTC	CASSYSGEGPQYF
.	TRBJ1-2	TRBV6-2/TRBV6-3	.	TGTGCCGTAGAGGACATAGAGAACTATGGCTACACCTTC	CAVEDIENYGYTF
few	TRBJ2-3	TRBV6-5	TRBD2	TGTGCCAGCAGTTACTCCCCCTCGACTAGCGGAGGCACAGATACGCAGTATTTT	CASSYSPSTSGGTDTQYF
few	TRBJ2-3	TRBV19	.	TGTGCCAGTAGTACCCCGACTTTTTGGGGCACAGATACGCAGTATTTT	CASSTPTFWGTDTQYF
.	TRBJ2-7	TRBV27	.	TGTGCCAGCAGTTTTGGCAGACATACCTACGAGCAGTACTTC	CASSFGRHTYEQYF
few	TRBJ2-1	TRBV5-6	.	TGTGCCAGCAGCCCCTTAGCGGATATAGATGAGCAGTTCTTC	CASSPLADIDEQFF
.	TRBJ1-1	TRBV7-6	.	TGTGCCAGCAGCAGCGGGGCTCTGGTTGCAAACACTGAAGCTTTCTTT	CASSSGALVANTEAFF
.	TRBJ1-6	TRBV7-9	.	TGTGCCAGCAGCTTAGAAGGGAGCCTCAATTCACCCCTCCACTTT	CASSLEGSLNSPLHF